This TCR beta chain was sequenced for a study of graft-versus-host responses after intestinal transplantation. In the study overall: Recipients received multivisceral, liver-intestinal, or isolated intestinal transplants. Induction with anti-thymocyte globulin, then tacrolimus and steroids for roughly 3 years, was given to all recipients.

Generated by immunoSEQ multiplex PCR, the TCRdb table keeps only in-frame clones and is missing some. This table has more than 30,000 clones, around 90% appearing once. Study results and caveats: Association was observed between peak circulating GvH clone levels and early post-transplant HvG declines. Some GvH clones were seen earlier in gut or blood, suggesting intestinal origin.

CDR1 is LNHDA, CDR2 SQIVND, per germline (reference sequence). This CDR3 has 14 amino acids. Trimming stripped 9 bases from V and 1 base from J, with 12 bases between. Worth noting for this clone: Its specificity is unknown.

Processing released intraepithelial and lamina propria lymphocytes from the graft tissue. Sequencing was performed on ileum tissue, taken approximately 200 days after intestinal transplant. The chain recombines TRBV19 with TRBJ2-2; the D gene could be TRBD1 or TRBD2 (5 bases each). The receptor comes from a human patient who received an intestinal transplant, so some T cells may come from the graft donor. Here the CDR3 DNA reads TGTGCCAGCAAGGGACCTAGGAACACCGGGGAGCTGTTTTTT. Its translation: CASKGPRNTGELFF.